This T cell receptor (beta chain) came from a study of blood T cell repertoires in COVID-19. As for the study in general: Samples of COVID-19 (acute and convalescent) were obtained from the United States, Italy and Spain. PBMCs, B-cell-depleted T cells, or T cells were the source of the cDNA or gDNA that made up the material.

This clone appeared once. In germline, CDR1 is ENHRY, CDR2 SYGVKD. V lost 3 bases to trimming and J lost 1 base, with 6 bases between them. This CDR3 spans 14 amino acids. As handled by the study authors: Nucleated cell number was recorded as an estimate derived from reference gene primer amplification. Data came from immunoSEQ multiplex PCR; TCRdb stores just in-frame clones and leaves some out. For V, J and clone size, that table is used; D and trimming come from the DNA. This table has approximately 140,000 clones, 84% appearing once. The clonotype was recovered from a human donor in a cohort sampled during active COVID-19. This chain uses TRBV10-3 with TRBJ2-2; D gene uncertain. Sample: peripheral blood. For the CDR3, the DNA is TGTGCCATCAGTGATTCCATGAACACCGGGGAGCTGTTTTTT. This gives the protein CAISDSMNTGELFF.